This TCR beta chain was documented in a study of T cell responses to AZD1222 COVID-19 vaccine. Broader study findings: Baseline seropositivity characterized only a handful of AZD1222 recipients. Repertoire samples came only from after the peak T cell response.

Trimming pared 3 bases from V and 0 bases from J, leaving 12 bases between. This CDR3 has 14 amino acids. In germline, CDR1 is DFQATT, CDR2 SNEGSKA (reference sequence). The protocol was immunoSEQ multiplex PCR, while the TCRdb copy is restricted to in-frame clones and leaves out a portion. Counted here are approximately 200,000 clones, approximately 90% occurring once; the ten biggest clones make up nearly 3.5%. With respect to this clone: Its antigen remains unknown.

Sequencing used peripheral blood, obtained 28 days after the second AZD1222 dose. This chain uses TRBV20-1 with TRBJ2-7, with D unclear. This TCR came from an adult who received the AZD1222 COVID-19 vaccine. CDR3 sequence: CSASRQSSSYEQYF. The CDR3 DNA is TGCAGTGCTAGTCGGCAGTCGAGCTCCTACGAGCAGTACTTC.